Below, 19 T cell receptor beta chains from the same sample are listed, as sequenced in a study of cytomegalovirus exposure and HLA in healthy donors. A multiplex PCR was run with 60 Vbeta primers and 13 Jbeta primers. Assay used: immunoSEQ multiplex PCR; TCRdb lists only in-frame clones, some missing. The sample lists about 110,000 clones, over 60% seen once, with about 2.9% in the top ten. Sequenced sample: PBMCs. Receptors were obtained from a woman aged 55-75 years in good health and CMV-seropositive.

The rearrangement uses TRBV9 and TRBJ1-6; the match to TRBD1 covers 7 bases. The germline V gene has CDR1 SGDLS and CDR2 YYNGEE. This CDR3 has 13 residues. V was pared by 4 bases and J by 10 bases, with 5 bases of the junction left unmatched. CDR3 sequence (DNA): TGTGCCAGCAGCCTCAGACAGGGCTCACCCCTCCACTTT. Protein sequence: CASSLRQGSPLHF.

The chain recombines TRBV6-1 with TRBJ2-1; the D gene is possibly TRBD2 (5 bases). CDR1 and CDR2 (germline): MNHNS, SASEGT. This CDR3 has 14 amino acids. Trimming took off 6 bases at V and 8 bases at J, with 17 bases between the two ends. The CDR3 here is CASRPGFQSDEQFF. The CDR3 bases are TGTGCCAGCAGGCCGGGATTCCAATCAGATGAGCAGTTCTTC.

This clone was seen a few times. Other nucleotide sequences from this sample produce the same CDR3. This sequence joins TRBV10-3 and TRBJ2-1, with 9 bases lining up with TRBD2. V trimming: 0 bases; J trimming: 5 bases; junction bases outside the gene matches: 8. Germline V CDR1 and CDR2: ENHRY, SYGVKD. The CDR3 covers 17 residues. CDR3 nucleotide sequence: TGTGCCATCAGTGAGTCAAGGGCTAGCGGGGATCACAATGAGCAGTTCTTC. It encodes CAISESRASGDHNEQFF.

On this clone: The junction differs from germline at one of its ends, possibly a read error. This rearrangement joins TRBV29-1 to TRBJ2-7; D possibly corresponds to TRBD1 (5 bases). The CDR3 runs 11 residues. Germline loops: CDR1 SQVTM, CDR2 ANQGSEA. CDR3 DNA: TGCAGCGCTGAAGGGGCCCACGAGCAGTACTTC. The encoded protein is CSAEGAHEQYF.

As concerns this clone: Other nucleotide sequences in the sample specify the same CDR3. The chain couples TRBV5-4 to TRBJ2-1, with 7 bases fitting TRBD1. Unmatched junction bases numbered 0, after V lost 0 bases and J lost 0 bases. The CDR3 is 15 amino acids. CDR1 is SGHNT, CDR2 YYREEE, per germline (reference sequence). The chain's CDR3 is CASSLGQGSYNEQFF. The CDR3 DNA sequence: TGTGCCAGCAGCTTGGGACAGGGCTCCTACAATGAGCAGTTCTTC.

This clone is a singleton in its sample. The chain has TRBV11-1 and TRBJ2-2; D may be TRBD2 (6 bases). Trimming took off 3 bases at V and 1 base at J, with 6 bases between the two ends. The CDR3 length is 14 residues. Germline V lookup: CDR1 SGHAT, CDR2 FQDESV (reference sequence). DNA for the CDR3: TGTGCCAGCAGCTTGACTAGGAACACCGGGGAGCTGTTTTTT. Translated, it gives CASSLTRNTGELFF.

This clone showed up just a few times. The CDR3 is CASSPRAGIGMETQYF. The CDR3 nucleotides are TGTGCCAGTAGTCCCAGAGCCGGGATTGGGATGGAGACCCAGTACTTC. The chain couples TRBV19 to TRBJ2-5; the D gene is possibly TRBD2 (5 bases). V shed 5 bases and J shed 5 bases, with 21 bases lying between them. CDR3 length equals 16 residues. Germline CDR1 LNHDA, CDR2 SQIVND (reference sequence). Combining the CDR3 with reference TRBV19 and TRBJ2-5 gives the whole variable domain DGGITQSPKYLFRKEGQNVTLSCEQNLNHDAMYWYRQDPGQGLRLIYYSQIVNDFQKGDIAEGYSVSREKKESFPLTVTSAQKNPTAFYLCASSPRAGIGMETQYFGPGTRLLVL.

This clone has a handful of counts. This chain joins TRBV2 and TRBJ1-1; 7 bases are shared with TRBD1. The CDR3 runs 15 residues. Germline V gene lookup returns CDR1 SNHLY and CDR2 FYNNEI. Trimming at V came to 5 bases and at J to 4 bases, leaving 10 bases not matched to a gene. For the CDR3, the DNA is TGTGCCAGCAGTCCCCGACAGGGATCGACCACTGAAGCTTTCTTT. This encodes CASSPRQGSTTEAFF.

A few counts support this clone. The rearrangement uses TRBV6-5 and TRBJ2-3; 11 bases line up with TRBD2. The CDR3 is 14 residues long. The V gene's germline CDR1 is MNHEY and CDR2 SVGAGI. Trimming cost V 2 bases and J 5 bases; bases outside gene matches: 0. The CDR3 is CASSYLAGGDTQYF. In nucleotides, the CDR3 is TGTGCCAGCAGTTACCTAGCGGGAGGAGATACGCAGTATTTT.

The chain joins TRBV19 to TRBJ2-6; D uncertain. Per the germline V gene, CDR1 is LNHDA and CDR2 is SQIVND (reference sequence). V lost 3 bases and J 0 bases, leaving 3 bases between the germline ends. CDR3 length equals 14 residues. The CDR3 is CASSMSSGANVLTF. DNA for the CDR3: TGTGCCAGTAGTATGAGCTCTGGGGCCAACGTCCTGACTTTC.

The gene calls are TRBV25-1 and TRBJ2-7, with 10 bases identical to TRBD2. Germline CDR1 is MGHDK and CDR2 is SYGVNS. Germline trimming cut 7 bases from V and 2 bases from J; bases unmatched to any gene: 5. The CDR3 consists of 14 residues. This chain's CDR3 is CASTKAGGAYEQYF. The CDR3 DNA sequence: TGTGCCAGCACTAAAGCGGGAGGGGCCTACGAGCAGTACTTC.

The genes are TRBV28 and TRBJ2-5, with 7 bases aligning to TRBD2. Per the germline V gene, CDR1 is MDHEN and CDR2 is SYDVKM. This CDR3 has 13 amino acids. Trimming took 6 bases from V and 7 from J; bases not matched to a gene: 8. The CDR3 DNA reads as TGTGCCAGCAGCTCTCGGGCGGGGGTGACCCAGTACTTC. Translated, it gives CASSSRAGVTQYF.

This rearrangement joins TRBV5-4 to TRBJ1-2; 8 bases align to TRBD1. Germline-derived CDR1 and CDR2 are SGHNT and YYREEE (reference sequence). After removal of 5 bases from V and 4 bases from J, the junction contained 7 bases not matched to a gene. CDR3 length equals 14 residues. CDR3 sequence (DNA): TGTGCCAGCAGTCCCAGGACAGGGAGCTATGGCTACACCTTC. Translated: CASSPRTGSYGYTF.

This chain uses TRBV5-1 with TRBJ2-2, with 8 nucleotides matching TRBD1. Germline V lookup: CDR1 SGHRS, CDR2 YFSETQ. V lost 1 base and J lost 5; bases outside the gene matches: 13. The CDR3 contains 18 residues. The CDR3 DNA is TGCGCCAGCAGCTTGTATGGGCCTGCCAGGGGGCCGACCGGGGAGCTGTTTTTT. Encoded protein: CASSLYGPARGPTGELFF.

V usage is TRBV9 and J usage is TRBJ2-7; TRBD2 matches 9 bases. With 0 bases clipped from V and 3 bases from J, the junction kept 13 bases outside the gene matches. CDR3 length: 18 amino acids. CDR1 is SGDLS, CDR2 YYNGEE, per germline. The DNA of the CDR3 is TGTGCCAGCAGCGTAGCTGCGGGAGGGACAGCGGACCTCTACGAGCAGTACTTC. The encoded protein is CASSVAAGGTADLYEQYF.

The CDR3 DNA reads TGTGCCAGCAGCCCTTTACCGGGACAGGGGCCAGATACGCAGTATTTT. It specifies CASSPLPGQGPDTQYF. The chain uses TRBV2 and TRBJ2-3; 10 bases agree with TRBD1. J lost 4 bases, V lost 6 bases, and 10 bases had no gene match. Germline V gene lookup returns CDR1 SNHLY and CDR2 FYNNEI. This CDR3 is built from 16 residues.

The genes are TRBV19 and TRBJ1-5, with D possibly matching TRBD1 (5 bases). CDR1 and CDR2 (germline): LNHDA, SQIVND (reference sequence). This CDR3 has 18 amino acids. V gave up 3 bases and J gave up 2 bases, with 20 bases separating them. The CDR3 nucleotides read TGTGCCAGTAGTATCAGCGGGGGACGGTCTTTTGGCAATCAGCCCCAGCATTTT. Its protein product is CASSISGGRSFGNQPQHF.

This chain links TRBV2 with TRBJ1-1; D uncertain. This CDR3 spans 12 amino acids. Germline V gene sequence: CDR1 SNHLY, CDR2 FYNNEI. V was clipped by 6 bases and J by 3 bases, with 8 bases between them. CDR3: CASRAADTEAFF. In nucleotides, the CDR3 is TGTGCCAGCAGGGCGGCGGACACTGAAGCTTTCTTT.

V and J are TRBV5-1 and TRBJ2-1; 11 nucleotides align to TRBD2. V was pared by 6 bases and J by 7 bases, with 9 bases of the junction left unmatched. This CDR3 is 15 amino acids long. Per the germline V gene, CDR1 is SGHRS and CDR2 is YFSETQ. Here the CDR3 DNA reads TGCGCCAGCATCCCCGTAGCGGGAGGGACGAATGAGCAGTTCTTC. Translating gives CASIPVAGGTNEQFF.